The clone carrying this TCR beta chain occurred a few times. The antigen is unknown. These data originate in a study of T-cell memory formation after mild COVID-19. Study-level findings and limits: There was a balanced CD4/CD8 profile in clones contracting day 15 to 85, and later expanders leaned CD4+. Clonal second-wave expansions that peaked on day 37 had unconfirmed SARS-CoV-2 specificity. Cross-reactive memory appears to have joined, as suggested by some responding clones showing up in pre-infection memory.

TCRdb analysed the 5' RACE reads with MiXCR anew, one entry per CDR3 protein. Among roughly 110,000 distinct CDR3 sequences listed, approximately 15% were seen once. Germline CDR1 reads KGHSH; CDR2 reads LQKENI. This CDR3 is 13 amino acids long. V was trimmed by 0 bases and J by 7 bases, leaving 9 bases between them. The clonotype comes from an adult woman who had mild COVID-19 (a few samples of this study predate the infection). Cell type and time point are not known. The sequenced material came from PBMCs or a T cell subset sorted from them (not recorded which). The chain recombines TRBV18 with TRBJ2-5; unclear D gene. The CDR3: CASSPPSMATQYF. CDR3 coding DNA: TGTGCCAGCTCACCACCGTCAATGGCGACCCAGTACTTC.